Listed below are T cell receptor beta chains from one sample, sequenced in a study of OX40 agonist ivuxolimab in advanced cancers. Here immunoSEQ multiplex PCR was the method, and the copy in TCRdb shows in-frame clones only, minus some. The table shows about 64,000 clones, with approximately 90% occurring only once. The sample was CD4+ or CD8+ T cells sorted from blood, taken in a trial of the OX40 agonist ivuxolimab. These receptors came from an adult with an advanced solid tumor such as melanoma, head and neck, liver or kidney cancer. The CDR3 runs from the conserved cysteine through the conserved F or W. Fields, in order: clone size, V gene, D gene, J gene, CDR3 protein, CDR3 DNA. A D gene is named only where the DNA matches it firmly. Expanded clones get a size class; other rows say once, few or many, or leave the size out.

abundance: .
v_gene: TRBV14
d_gene: .
j_gene: TRBJ2-7
CDR3aa: CASSQGTGLLRGAQYF
CDR3nt: TGTGCCAGCAGCCAAGGGACAGGTTTGCTTAGGGGGGCGCAGTACTTC

abundance: once
v_gene: TRBV5-1
d_gene: TRBD1
j_gene: TRBJ2-7
CDR3aa: CASSYGQGASEQYF
CDR3nt: TGCGCCAGCAGCTACGGACAGGGGGCTAGCGAGCAGTACTTC

abundance: .
v_gene: TRBV19
d_gene: TRBD1
j_gene: TRBJ1-4
CDR3aa: CASRRTGSNEKLFF
CDR3nt: TGTGCCAGTAGACGGACAGGTTCCAATGAAAAACTGTTTTTT

abundance: few
v_gene: TRBV6-5
d_gene: .
j_gene: TRBJ1-3
CDR3aa: CASRLFSGNTIYF
CDR3nt: TGTGCCAGCAGGCTGTTCTCTGGAAACACCATATATTTT

abundance: .
v_gene: TRBV7-3
d_gene: .
j_gene: TRBJ2-5
CDR3aa: CASSLGGQETQYF
CDR3nt: TGTGCCAGCAGCTTAGGGGGGCAAGAGACCCAGTACTTC

abundance: few
v_gene: TRBV9
d_gene: .
j_gene: TRBJ1-1
CDR3aa: CASSVEVNTEAFF
CDR3nt: TGTGCCAGCAGCGTAGAGGTGAACACTGAAGCTTTCTTT

abundance: once
v_gene: TRBV6-5
d_gene: .
j_gene: TRBJ2-7
CDR3aa: CASSSESGNFFREQYF
CDR3nt: TGTGCCAGCAGTTCAGAGTCCGGAAATTTCTTTCGCGAGCAGTACTTC

abundance: .
v_gene: TRBV7-9
d_gene: TRBD1
j_gene: TRBJ2-1
CDR3aa: CASRQGTGSNEQFF
CDR3nt: TGTGCCAGCAGGCAGGGGACAGGGTCCAATGAGCAGTTCTTC

abundance: .
v_gene: TRBV5-1
d_gene: TRBD1
j_gene: TRBJ2-5
CDR3aa: CASSLGQVEETQYF
CDR3nt: TGCGCCAGCAGCTTAGGACAGGTTGAAGAGACCCAGTACTTC

abundance: .
v_gene: TRBV6-5
d_gene: TRBD2
j_gene: TRBJ2-1
CDR3aa: CASSRLAGGYNEQFF
CDR3nt: TGTGCCAGCAGTAGGCTAGCGGGAGGGTACAATGAGCAGTTCTTC

abundance: .
v_gene: TRBV6-7
d_gene: .
j_gene: TRBJ2-7
CDR3aa: CASSYPGVF
CDR3nt: TGTGCCAGCAGTTACCCCGGCGTCTTC

abundance: .
v_gene: TRBV15
d_gene: .
j_gene: TRBJ2-7
CDR3aa: CATSKGGGESYEQYF
CDR3nt: TGTGCCACCAGCAAGGGAGGGGGAGAATCCTACGAGCAGTACTTC

abundance: .
v_gene: TRBV11-3
d_gene: TRBD2
j_gene: TRBJ2-1
CDR3aa: CASSGRTSGSGSYNEQFF
CDR3nt: TGTGCCAGCAGCGGCAGGACTAGCGGGAGTGGGTCCTACAATGAGCAGTTCTTC

abundance: .
v_gene: TRBV6-5
d_gene: .
j_gene: TRBJ1-4
CDR3aa: CASRTRDKYEKLFF
CDR3nt: TGTGCCAGCAGGACCCGGGACAAGTATGAAAAACTGTTTTTT

abundance: .
v_gene: TRBV5-1
d_gene: TRBD1
j_gene: TRBJ1-3
CDR3aa: CASSLPDRGTGNTIYF
CDR3nt: TGCGCCAGCAGCTTGCCAGACAGGGGGACTGGAAACACCATATATTTT

abundance: .
v_gene: TRBV4-2
d_gene: .
j_gene: TRBJ1-3
CDR3aa: CASSQDRAGPGNTIYF
CDR3nt: TGTGCCAGCAGCCAAGATCGTGCAGGTCCCGGAAACACCATATATTTT

abundance: .
v_gene: TRBV29-1
d_gene: TRBD1
j_gene: TRBJ1-2
CDR3aa: CSVATGGNYGYTF
CDR3nt: TGCAGCGTGGCGACAGGGGGTAACTATGGCTACACCTTC

abundance: .
v_gene: TRBV30
d_gene: .
j_gene: TRBJ1-1
CDR3aa: CAWSLTRNTEAFF
CDR3nt: TGTGCCTGGAGTCTAACAAGGAACACTGAAGCTTTCTTT

abundance: .
v_gene: TRBV6-1
d_gene: .
j_gene: TRBJ2-7
CDR3aa: CASSDPGIDEQYF
CDR3nt: TGTGCCAGCAGTGACCCAGGAATTGACGAGCAGTACTTC

abundance: .
v_gene: TRBV30
d_gene: .
j_gene: TRBJ1-5
CDR3aa: CAWRKGQTSSGNQPQHF
CDR3nt: TGTGCCTGGAGGAAGGGGCAGACTAGCAGTGGCAATCAGCCCCAGCATTTT

abundance: .
v_gene: TRBV28
d_gene: .
j_gene: TRBJ2-7
CDR3aa: CATAEQATYEQYF
CDR3nt: TGTGCCACCGCAGAGCAGGCCACCTACGAGCAGTACTTC

abundance: .
v_gene: TRBV5-1
d_gene: .
j_gene: TRBJ2-6
CDR3aa: CASSNGNSGANVLTF
CDR3nt: TGCGCCAGCAGCAATGGGAACTCTGGGGCCAACGTCCTGACTTTC

abundance: .
v_gene: TRBV29-1
d_gene: .
j_gene: TRBJ1-6
CDR3aa: CSAGPGLNSPLHF
CDR3nt: TGCAGCGCCGGGCCGGGTCTTAATTCACCCCTCCACTTT

abundance: .
v_gene: TRBV19
d_gene: .
j_gene: TRBJ2-5
CDR3aa: CASSTTETQYF
CDR3nt: TGTGCCAGTAGCACGACGGAGACCCAGTACTTC

abundance: .
v_gene: TRBV27
d_gene: TRBD2
j_gene: TRBJ2-5
CDR3aa: CASSLWGGRGQETQYF
CDR3nt: TGTGCCAGCAGTTTATGGGGGGGAAGGGGCCAAGAGACCCAGTACTTC

abundance: .
v_gene: TRBV19
d_gene: .
j_gene: TRBJ1-1
CDR3aa: CASSIPGRMNTEAFF
CDR3nt: TGTGCCAGTAGTATACCGGGACGGATGAACACTGAAGCTTTCTTT

abundance: .
v_gene: TRBV6-5
d_gene: .
j_gene: TRBJ2-2
CDR3aa: CASSLGGATTGELFF
CDR3nt: TGTGCCAGCAGTCTCGGGGGAGCGACCACCGGGGAGCTGTTTTTT

abundance: .
v_gene: TRBV6-6
d_gene: .
j_gene: TRBJ2-7
CDR3aa: CVSSPRGQSYEQYF
CDR3nt: TGTGTCAGCAGCCCTCGGGGACAATCCTACGAGCAGTACTTC

abundance: .
v_gene: TRBV9
d_gene: TRBD2
j_gene: TRBJ2-1
CDR3aa: CASSVGRGSDNEQFF
CDR3nt: TGTGCCAGCAGCGTAGGTCGCGGGAGTGACAATGAGCAGTTCTTC

abundance: .
v_gene: TRBV6-1
d_gene: .
j_gene: TRBJ1-1
CDR3aa: CASSEVAEAGAFF
CDR3nt: TGTGCCAGCAGTGAAGTAGCTGAAGCTGGAGCTTTCTTT

abundance: .
v_gene: TRBV19
d_gene: .
j_gene: TRBJ1-4
CDR3aa: CASSTINEKLFF
CDR3nt: TGTGCCAGTAGTACCATTAATGAAAAACTGTTTTTT

abundance: .
v_gene: TRBV7-9
d_gene: TRBD1
j_gene: TRBJ2-2
CDR3aa: CASSQTGEWSTGELFF
CDR3nt: TGTGCCAGCAGTCAGACAGGGGAGTGGTCCACCGGGGAGCTGTTTTTT

abundance: .
v_gene: TRBV27
d_gene: TRBD1
j_gene: TRBJ1-2
CDR3aa: CASSRRTGGYGYTF
CDR3nt: TGTGCCAGCAGTCGACGGACAGGGGGATATGGCTACACCTTC

abundance: .
v_gene: TRBV5-3
d_gene: TRBD1
j_gene: TRBJ2-1
CDR3aa: CARSLDGTGCITEQFF
CDR3nt: TGTGCCAGAAGCTTGGATGGGACAGGGTGCATTACGGAGCAGTTCTTC

abundance: .
v_gene: TRBV7-3
d_gene: TRBD2
j_gene: TRBJ2-2
CDR3aa: CASSPMVAGATGELFF
CDR3nt: TGTGCCAGCAGCCCGATGGTTGCGGGAGCCACCGGGGAGCTGTTTTTT

abundance: .
v_gene: TRBV4-2
d_gene: TRBD1
j_gene: TRBJ2-7
CDR3aa: CASSLRYQGARVASEQYF
CDR3nt: TGTGCCAGCAGCCTAAGATACCAGGGGGCGAGGGTGGCCTCCGAGCAGTACTTC

abundance: .
v_gene: TRBV4-1
d_gene: .
j_gene: TRBJ2-1
CDR3aa: CASSQGPFNEQFF
CDR3nt: TGCGCCAGCAGCCAAGGGCCCTTTAATGAGCAGTTCTTC

abundance: few
v_gene: TRBV19
d_gene: .
j_gene: TRBJ1-5
CDR3aa: CASSIEPNQPQHF
CDR3nt: TGTGCCAGTAGTATTGAACCTAATCAGCCCCAGCATTTT

abundance: .
v_gene: TRBV4-1
d_gene: .
j_gene: TRBJ2-1
CDR3aa: CASSRWTNEQFF
CDR3nt: TGCGCCAGCAGCCGATGGACTAATGAGCAGTTCTTC